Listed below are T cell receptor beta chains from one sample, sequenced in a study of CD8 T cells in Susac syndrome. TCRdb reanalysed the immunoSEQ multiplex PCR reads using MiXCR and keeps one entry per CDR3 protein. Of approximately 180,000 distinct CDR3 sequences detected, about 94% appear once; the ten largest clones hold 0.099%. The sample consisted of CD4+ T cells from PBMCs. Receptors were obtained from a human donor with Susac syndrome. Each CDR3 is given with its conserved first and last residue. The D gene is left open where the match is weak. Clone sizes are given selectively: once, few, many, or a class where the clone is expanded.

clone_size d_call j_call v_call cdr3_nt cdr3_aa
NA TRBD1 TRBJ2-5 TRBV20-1 TGCAGTGCTAAGGGGGACAGGGGGATACAAGAGACCCAGTACTTC CSAKGDRGIQETQYF
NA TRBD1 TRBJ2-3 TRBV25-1 TGTGCCAGCAGTTTTTGGACAGGGGGAGGCACAGATACGCAGTATTTT CASSFWTGGGTDTQYF
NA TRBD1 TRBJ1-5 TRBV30 TGTGCCTGGAGTGTACGGGGACAGGGAGTTCAGCCCCAGCATTTT CAWSVRGQGVQPQHF
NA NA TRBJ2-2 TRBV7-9 TGTGCCAGCAGCCTTGGGGCTTACGGGGAGCTGTTTTTT CASSLGAYGELFF
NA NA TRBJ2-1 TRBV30 TGTGCCTGGAGTACAGCGTCCTACAATGAGCAGTTCTTC CAWSTASYNEQFF
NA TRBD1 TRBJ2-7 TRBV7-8 TGTGCCAGCAGCGTTCCGGGACAGGGATTTTACGAGCAGTACTTC CASSVPGQGFYEQYF
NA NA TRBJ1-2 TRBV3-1 TGTGCCAGCAGCGCCGACGGCACAAACTATGGCTACACCTTC CASSADGTNYGYTF
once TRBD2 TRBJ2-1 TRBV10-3 TGTGCCATCAGTGATCTAATTGGGGCGGGAGGAAGTAACGGCAATGAGCAGTTCTTC CAISDLIGAGGSNGNEQFF
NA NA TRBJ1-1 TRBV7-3 TGTGCCAGCAGCTTCAATTCGAACACTGAAGCTTTCTTT CASSFNSNTEAFF
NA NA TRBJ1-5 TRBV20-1 TGCAGTGCTAGAGAGGCCGGCAGGTCGGGGCCCCAGCATTTT CSAREAGRSGPQHF
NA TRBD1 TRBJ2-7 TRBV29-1 TGCAGTGCAGGGGGCCCGAGCTCCTACGAGCAGTACTTC CSAGGPSSYEQYF
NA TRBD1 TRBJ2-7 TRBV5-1 TGCGCCAGCAGCTTCCGGACAGGGTATTCCGAGCAGTACTTC CASSFRTGYSEQYF
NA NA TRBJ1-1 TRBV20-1 TGCAGTGCGGGAAAGACTGAAGCTTTCTTT CSAGKTEAFF
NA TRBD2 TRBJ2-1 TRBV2 TGTGCCAGCAGTGGGAGCGGGGGTCAGGGGAATGAGCAGTTCTTC CASSGSGGQGNEQFF
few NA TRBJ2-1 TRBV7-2 TGTGCCAGCAGTCTTAACAATGAGCAGTTCTTC CASSLNNEQFF
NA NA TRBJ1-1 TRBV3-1 TGTGCCAGCAGGCGGGGACCGACGAACACTGAAGCTTTCTTT CASRRGPTNTEAFF
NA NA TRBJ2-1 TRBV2 TGTGCCCCCCAGGGCGGGGACAATGAGCAGTTCTTC CAPQGGDNEQFF
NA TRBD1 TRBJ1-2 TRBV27 TGTGCCAGCAGTTTTCGATCAGGGGGAAGGGGCTACACCTTC CASSFRSGGRGYTF
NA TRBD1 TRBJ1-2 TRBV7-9 TGTGCCAGCAGCTGGGGGACAGGGACTTATTTGAGTGGCTACACCTTC CASSWGTGTYLSGYTF
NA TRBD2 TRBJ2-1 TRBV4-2 TGTGCCAGCAGCCGAGCGACTAGCGGGGAAGAGGGCAGCTACAATGAGCAGTTCTTC CASSRATSGEEGSYNEQFF
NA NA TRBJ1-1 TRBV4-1 TGCGCCAGCAGCTCGGGGGGCAGGGAACAAGATAGAGCTTTCTTT CASSSGGREQDRAFF
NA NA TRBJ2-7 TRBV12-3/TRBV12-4 TGTGCCAGCAGTCCCAGTACACAAGCGTTCCTAGGCGAGCAGTACTTC CASSPSTQAFLGEQYF
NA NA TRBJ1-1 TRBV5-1 TGCGCCAGCAGCCTTTCTCCCCCGGTCGGCATGAACACTGAAGCTTTCTTT CASSLSPPVGMNTEAFF
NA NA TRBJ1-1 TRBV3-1 TGTGCCAGCAGCGTAGACACATTGAACACTGAAGCTTTCTTT CASSVDTLNTEAFF
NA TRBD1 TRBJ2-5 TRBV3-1 TGTGCCAGCAGCCAAGGAACCTCGACAGGGCATGCGGAGACCCAGTACTTC CASSQGTSTGHAETQYF
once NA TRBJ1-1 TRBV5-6 TGTGCCAGCAGCTTGGGGGATTACACTGAAGCTTTCTTT CASSLGDYTEAFF
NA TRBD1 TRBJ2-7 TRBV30 TGTGCCTGGAGTGCCCGACAGGGGCGCGACGAGCAGTACTTC CAWSARQGRDEQYF
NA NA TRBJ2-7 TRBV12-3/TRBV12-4 TGTGCCAGCAGATCACAGGGGGGGACTTACGAGCAGTACTTC CASRSQGGTYEQYF
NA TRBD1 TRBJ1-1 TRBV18 TGTGCCAGCTCCTACGGGACAGGGGATGAAGCTTTCTTT CASSYGTGDEAFF
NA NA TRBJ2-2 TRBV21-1 TGTGCTGGAGGAAATGAACACCGGGGAGCTGTTTTT CAGGNEHRGAVF
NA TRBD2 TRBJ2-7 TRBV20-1 TGCAGTGCTAGAGATGAGTTTAGCGGGGGGCCCGAGCAGTACTTC CSARDEFSGGPEQYF
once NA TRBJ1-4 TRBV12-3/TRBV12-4 TGTGCCAGCATCCTTACCCCGGAAGCCCCCGAAAAACTGTTTTTT CASILTPEAPEKLFF
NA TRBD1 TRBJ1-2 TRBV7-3 TGTGCCAGCAGCCCTGGGGGGGGACAGGGGGCGTTTGGCTACACCTTC CASSPGGGQGAFGYTF
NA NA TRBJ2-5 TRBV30 TGTGCCTGGAATCCATGGGGGAGAGGGCAAGAGACCCAGTACTTC CAWNPWGRGQETQYF
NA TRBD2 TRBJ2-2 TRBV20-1 TGCAGTGCTAGAGATAGCGGGAGGGCCGGCGGCACCGGGGAGCTGTTTTTT CSARDSGRAGGTGELFF
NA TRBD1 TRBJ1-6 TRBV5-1 TGCGCCAGCAGCCTAGGGACAGGGGGAACTTCACCCCTCCACTTT CASSLGTGGTSPLHF
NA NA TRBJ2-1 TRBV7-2 TGTGCCAGCAGCCAAATCGGGGCGAATGGAGAGCAGTTCTTC CASSQIGANGEQFF
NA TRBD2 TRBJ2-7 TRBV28 TGTGCCAGCAGGGCCCTAGCGGGAGGTCCCTACGAGCAGTACTTC CASRALAGGPYEQYF
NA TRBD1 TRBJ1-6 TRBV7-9 TGTGCCAGCAGCCACGGACAGGGGCCGAGCTCCTATAATTCACCCCTCCACTTT CASSHGQGPSSYNSPLHF
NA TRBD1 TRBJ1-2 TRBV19 TGTGCCAGTAGTCCTCGGGTGAGGGGGCTGGATGGCTACACCTTC CASSPRVRGLDGYTF